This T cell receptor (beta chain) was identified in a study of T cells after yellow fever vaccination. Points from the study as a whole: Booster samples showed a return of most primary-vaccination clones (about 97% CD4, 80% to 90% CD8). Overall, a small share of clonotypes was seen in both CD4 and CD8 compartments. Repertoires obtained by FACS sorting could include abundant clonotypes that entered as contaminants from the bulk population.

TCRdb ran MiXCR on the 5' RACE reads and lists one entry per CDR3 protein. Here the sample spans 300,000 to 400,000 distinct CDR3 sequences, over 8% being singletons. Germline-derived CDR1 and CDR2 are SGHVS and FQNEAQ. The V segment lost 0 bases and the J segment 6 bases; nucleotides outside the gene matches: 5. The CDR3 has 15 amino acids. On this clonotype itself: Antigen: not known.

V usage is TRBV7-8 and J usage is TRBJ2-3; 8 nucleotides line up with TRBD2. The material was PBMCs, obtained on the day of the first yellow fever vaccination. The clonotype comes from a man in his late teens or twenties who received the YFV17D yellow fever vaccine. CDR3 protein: CASSLAMRGEDTQYF. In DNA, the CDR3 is TGTGCCAGCAGCTTAGCGATGCGGGGGGAGGATACGCAGTATTTT.